The 15 T cell receptor beta chains given below trace back to one sample, sequenced in a study of OX40 agonist ivuxolimab in advanced cancers. Repertoires were generated with immunoSEQ multiplex PCR, while TCRdb's copy carries only in-frame clones and drops some. The table shows about 95,000 clones, with about 85% occurring only once. Source: CD4+ or CD8+ T cells sorted from blood, taken in a trial of the OX40 agonist ivuxolimab. These receptors all stem from an adult with an advanced solid tumor such as melanoma, head and neck, liver or kidney cancer.

The gene calls are TRBV29-1 and TRBJ2-1; 7 positions match TRBD2. The CDR3 totals 15 residues. The germline gives CDR1 SQVTM, CDR2 ANQGSEA. The junction had 6 bases not matched to a gene; V was cut back by 1 base and J by 3 bases. Here the CDR3 reads CSVEGGLADYNEQFF. The CDR3 DNA reads as TGCAGCGTTGAAGGGGGCCTAGCGGACTACAATGAGCAGTTCTTC.

This clone was detected once. This chain uses TRBV18 with TRBJ1-4; TRBD1 matches at 8 bases. The CDR3 is made up of 17 amino acids. The germline CDR1 and CDR2 sequences are KGHSH and LQKENI. V trimming: 11 bases; J trimming: 2 bases; junction bases outside the gene matches: 16. CDR3 residues: CASDSGTGLITNEKLFF. CDR3 DNA: TGTGCCTCAGATTCCGGGACAGGCCTCATTACTAATGAAAAACTGTTTTTT.

This clone appeared once. The V gene is TRBV18, the J gene TRBJ2-6; 10 bases fit TRBD1. V gave up 5 bases and J gave up 1 base; unmatched junction bases: 5. The germline V gene encodes CDR1 KGHSH and CDR2 LQKENI. CDR3 length equals 17 residues. The CDR3 region has the DNA TGTGCCAGCTCAATCGGACAGGGGGGATCTGGGGCCAACGTCCTGACTTTC. This translates into CASSIGQGGSGANVLTF.

This chain's CDR3 is CALATKNIQYF. CDR3 sequence (DNA): TGTGCACTAGCTACCAAAAACATTCAGTACTTC. This chain uses TRBV30 with TRBJ2-4, with D possibly TRBD2 on 6 matching bases. The CDR3 is made up of 11 amino acids. In germline, CDR1 is GTSNPN, CDR2 SVGIG (reference sequence). The variable domain in full, with the rest retrieved from reference TRBV30 and TRBJ2-4, is SQTIHQWPATLVQPVGSPLSLECTVEGTSNPNLYWYRQAAGRGLQLLFYSVGIGQISSEVPQNLSASRPQDRQFILSSKKLLLSDSGFYLCALATKNIQYFGAGTRLSVL.

The chain recombines TRBV10-3 with TRBJ2-7; D could derive from TRBD1 or TRBD2 (5 bases each). V dropped 0 bases and J dropped 0 bases, with 12 bases sitting between them. This CDR3 is built from 16 residues. Germline V gene lookup returns CDR1 ENHRY and CDR2 SYGVKD. CDR3 nucleotides: TGTGCCATCAGTGAGTCTTTCGGGACCGTCTCCTACGAGCAGTACTTC. It specifies CAISESFGTVSYEQYF.

The chain employs TRBV4-1 and TRBJ2-1; D possibly corresponds to TRBD2 (5 bases). Trimming removed 1 base at V and 0 bases at J, with 10 bases between. Looked up from germline, CDR1 is MGHRA and CDR2 is YSYEKL. CDR3 size: 16 residues. CDR3 nucleotides: TGCGCCAGCAGCCAAGTGATGAGCGGCTCCTACAATGAGCAGTTCTTC. Translated: CASSQVMSGSYNEQFF.

The chain joins TRBV2 to TRBJ2-3, with D possibly TRBD1 on 5 matching bases. Trimming left V 6 bases short and J 6 bases short, with 16 bases between. The CDR3 extends over 14 amino acids. Germline-derived CDR1 and CDR2 are SNHLY and FYNNEI. CDR3 sequence (DNA): TGTGCCAGCAGAAAGGGGCAGCTGACCGATACGCAGTATTTT. This gives the protein CASRKGQLTDTQYF.

V gene TRBV10-2 combines with J gene TRBJ1-6; D might be TRBD1 (5 bases). With 7 bases removed from V and 9 bases from J, the gap between germline ends came to 19 bases. There are 15 residues in the CDR3. CDR1 and CDR2 (germline): WSHSY, SAAADI. The CDR3 sequence is CASKDGQGGRSPLHF. The CDR3 coding sequence is TGCGCCAGCAAGGACGGCCAGGGAGGTCGTTCACCCCTCCACTTT.

This rearrangement joins TRBV7-6 to TRBJ2-3, with D unclear. Trimming stripped 5 bases from V and 0 bases from J, with 21 bases between. This CDR3 comprises 18 residues. The germline V gene encodes CDR1 SGHVS and CDR2 FNYEAQ. CDR3 DNA: TGTGCCAGCAGCCCAGCGCTAGTACGGCAGTCTAGCACAGATACGCAGTATTTT. It encodes CASSPALVRQSSTDTQYF.

This sequence joins TRBV11-2 and TRBJ1-5, with a weak D call TRBD1 (5 bases). CDR1 SGHAT and CDR2 FQNNGV come from the germline V gene. V lost 3 bases, J lost 3 bases, and 9 bases lay in between. CDR3 length equals 14 residues. CDR3 protein: CASSFDSANQPQHF. In nucleotides, the CDR3 is TGTGCCAGCAGCTTCGACAGCGCCAATCAGCCCCAGCATTTT. The full variable domain, completed using reference TRBV11-2 and TRBJ1-5, is EAGVAQSPRYKIIEKRQSVAFWCNPISGHATLYWYQQILGQGPKLLIQFQNNGVVDDSQLPKDRFSAERLKGVDSTLKIQPAKLEDSAVYLCASSFDSANQPQHFGDGTRLSIL.

The V gene is TRBV5-1, the J gene TRBJ2-7, with a possible D match to TRBD1 (6 bases). Trimming took 4 bases from V and 7 from J, leaving 21 bases between them. Germline CDR1 and CDR2: SGHRS and YFSETQ. This CDR3 is 15 amino acids long. The chain's CDR3 is CASSPGDRLIGEQYF. CDR3 bases: TGCGCCAGCAGCCCAGGGGACCGCTTGATAGGGGAGCAGTACTTC. Variable domain in full (rest from reference TRBV5-1 and TRBJ2-7): KAGVTQTPRYLIKTRGQQVTLSCSPISGHRSVSWYQQTPGQGLQFLFEYFSETQRNKGNFPGRFSGRQFSNSRSEMNVSTLELGDSALYLCASSPGDRLIGEQYFGPGTRLTVT.

A note on this clone: This specimen includes other DNA sequences encoding the same CDR3. The chain carries TRBV2 and TRBJ1-3; no firm D call. The length of the CDR3 is 15 residues. Germline lookup yields CDR1 SNHLY and CDR2 FYNNEI. Trimming stripped 1 base from V and 0 bases from J, with 7 bases between. Written as DNA, the CDR3 is TGTGCCAGCAGTGAAGTGCGGTTCTCTGGAAACACCATATATTTT. The encoded protein is CASSEVRFSGNTIYF.

The chain has TRBV5-1 and TRBJ2-7; 8 bases line up with TRBD1. The V segment lost 2 bases and the J segment 6 bases; nucleotides outside the gene matches: 10. The germline V gene has CDR1 SGHRS and CDR2 YFSETQ. The CDR3 has 15 residues. CDR3 protein: CASSFNTGTGGEQYF. The CDR3 nucleotides are TGCGCCAGCAGCTTCAACACCGGGACAGGAGGCGAGCAGTACTTC.

The chain joins TRBV11-2 to TRBJ1-1; D is ambiguous. With 5 bases removed from V and 10 bases from J, the gap between germline ends came to 17 bases. The CDR3 length is 13 residues. CDR1 is SGHAT and CDR2 is FQNNGV in the germline V gene. Here the CDR3 reads CASSPSLGTGAFF. The CDR3 DNA reads TGTGCCAGCAGCCCATCATTGGGCACGGGAGCTTTCTTT. The full variable domain, its missing parts supplied by reference TRBV11-2 and TRBJ1-1, is EAGVAQSPRYKIIEKRQSVAFWCNPISGHATLYWYQQILGQGPKLLIQFQNNGVVDDSQLPKDRFSAERLKGVDSTLKIQPAKLEDSAVYLCASSPSLGTGAFFGQGTRLTVV.

Comments on this clone: At the DNA level, this CDR3 is encoded by other sequences in the same sample as well. This rearrangement joins TRBV11-3 to TRBJ2-5, with TRBD2 matching 10 bases. There are 13 residues in the CDR3. V lost 6 bases, J lost 5 bases, and 3 bases stayed unmatched. Germline V gene sequence: CDR1 SGHNT, CDR2 YENEEA. The CDR3 sequence is CASSRSGGETQYF. The CDR3 nucleotides are TGTGCCAGCAGTCGTAGCGGGGGGGAGACCCAGTACTTC.